This TCR beta chain was retrieved from a study of cytomegalovirus exposure and HLA in healthy donors. Whole-study context: The roughly 120 validation repertoires used the same platform as the approximately 700 first-cohort repertoires (as reported by a later analysis).

The method was immunoSEQ multiplex PCR; TCRdb's version includes in-frame clones alone and lacks a portion of them. The sample holds 280,000 or so clones, more than 75% seen once. In the case of this clone: Its antigen is currently unknown.

Study-wide results and caveats: Most TCRs appeared rarely, but some public TCRs recurred in many donors. Some TCR beta chains (roughly 150 of them) were listed as cytomegalovirus-associated. First-cohort TCR clusters tended to co-occur in the approximately 130 validation repertoires, a later analysis found.

Germline V gene sequence: CDR1 SGHNT, CDR2 YYREEE (reference sequence). V dropped 1 base and J dropped 5 bases, with 10 bases sitting between them. This CDR3 has 14 residues. Sequenced input: PBMCs. The chain employs TRBV5-4 and TRBJ2-1; tentatively, D is TRBD2 (7 bases). The receptor was isolated from a woman aged 18 to 35 in good health and CMV-seronegative. The CDR3 loop is CASSLQGTNNEQFF. For the CDR3, the DNA is TGTGCCAGCAGCTTGCAGGGGACTAACAATGAGCAGTTCTTC.